This T cell receptor (beta chain) was observed in a study of cytomegalovirus exposure and HLA in healthy donors. Findings and caveats of the study: Because they were indistinguishable, some V segments, including TRBV6-2 and TRBV6-3, were excluded. A cluster of highly shared sequence variants was likely a sequencing artifact.

Healthy bone marrow donors made up the donor group. PCR employed 60 Vbeta and 13 Jbeta primers. Data came from immunoSEQ multiplex PCR; TCRdb stores just in-frame clones and leaves some out. Counted here are some 140,000 clones, about four fifths occurring once; the ten biggest clones make up less than 1.1%. The CDR3 runs to 13 residues. In germline, CDR1 is LGHNA, CDR2 YNFKEQ. Trimming removed 5 bases from V and 6 bases from J; junction bases left unmatched: 2. Regarding this clone: No antigen is known for it.

The sequencing input was PBMCs. The rearrangement links TRBV4-2 to TRBJ2-1, with TRBD1 matching 9 bases. This receptor was obtained from a male donor in good health and CMV-seronegative. The CDR3 DNA reads as TGTGCCAGCAGCTTGGACAGGGGCAATGAGCAGTTCTTC. Its translation: CASSLDRGNEQFF.